This TCR beta chain was sequenced for a study of tissue T cells after allogeneic stem cell transplantation. This CDR3 contains 14 residues. After removal of 2 bases from V and 6 bases from J, the junction contained 4 bases not matched to a gene. Germline CDR1 reads SGHSN; CDR2 reads HYEKVE. The table came from immunoSEQ multiplex PCR; TCRdb's copy has only in-frame clones and leaves some out. The table has some 3,000 clones, about 50% seen once. Points on this clone: Gene labels here are mouse ones. The CDR3 extends 1 residue past the end of the read, so its final part is completed from the germline J gene.

Time point meaning: mouse harvest day 14 after allogeneic transplant. Mouse grafts combined 10^7 T-cell-depleted bone marrow cells with 10^6 splenic CD5+ T cells. This chain links TRBV12-1 with TRBJ2-2, with TRBD1 matching 8 bases. This TCR came from a female BALB/c mouse given C57BL/6 T cells with graft-versus-host disease after an allogeneic hematopoietic cell transplant. The material sequenced was gut tissue. This CDR3 reads CASSQRTGPGQLYF. The CDR3 DNA, read in part, is TGTGCCAGCTCTCAGAGGACAGGGCCCGGGCAGCTCTAC.